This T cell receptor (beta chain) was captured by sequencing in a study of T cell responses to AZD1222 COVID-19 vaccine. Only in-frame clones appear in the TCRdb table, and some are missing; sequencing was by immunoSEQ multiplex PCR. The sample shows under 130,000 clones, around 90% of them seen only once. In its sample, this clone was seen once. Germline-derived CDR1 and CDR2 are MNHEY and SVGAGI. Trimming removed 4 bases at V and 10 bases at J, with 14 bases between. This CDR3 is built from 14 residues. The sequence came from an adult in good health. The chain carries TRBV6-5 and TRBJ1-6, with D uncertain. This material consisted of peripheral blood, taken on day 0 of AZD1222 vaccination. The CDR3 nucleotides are TGTGCCAGCAGTTCTCGGGAGGCAAGGTCACCCCTCCACTTT. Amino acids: CASSSREARSPLHF.